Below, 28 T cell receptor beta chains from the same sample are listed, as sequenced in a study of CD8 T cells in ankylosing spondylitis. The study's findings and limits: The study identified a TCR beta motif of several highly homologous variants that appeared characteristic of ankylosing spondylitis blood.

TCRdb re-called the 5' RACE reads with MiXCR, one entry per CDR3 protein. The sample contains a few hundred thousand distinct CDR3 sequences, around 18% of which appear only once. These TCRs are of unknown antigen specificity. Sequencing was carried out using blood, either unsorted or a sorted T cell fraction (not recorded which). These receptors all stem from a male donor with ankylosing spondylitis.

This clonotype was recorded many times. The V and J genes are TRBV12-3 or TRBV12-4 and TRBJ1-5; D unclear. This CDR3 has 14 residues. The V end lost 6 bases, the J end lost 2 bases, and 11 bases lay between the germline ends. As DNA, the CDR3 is TGTGCCAGCAGCCAGGCGATGGGCAATCAGCCCCAGCATTTT. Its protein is CASSQAMGNQPQHF.

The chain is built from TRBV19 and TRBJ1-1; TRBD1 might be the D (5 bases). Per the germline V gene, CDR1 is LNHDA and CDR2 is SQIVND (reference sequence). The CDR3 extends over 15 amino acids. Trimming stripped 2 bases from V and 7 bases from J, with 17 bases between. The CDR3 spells CASSISYGAGNEAFF. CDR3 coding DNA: TGTGCCAGTAGTATATCGTACGGGGCGGGGAATGAAGCTTTCTTT.

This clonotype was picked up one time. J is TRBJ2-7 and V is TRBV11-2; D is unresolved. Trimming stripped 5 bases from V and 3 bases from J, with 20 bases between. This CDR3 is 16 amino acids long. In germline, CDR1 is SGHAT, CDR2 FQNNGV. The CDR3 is CASSSPPALTDYEQYF. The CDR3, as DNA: TGTGCCAGCAGCAGCCCCCCGGCCCTCACGGACTACGAGCAGTACTTC.

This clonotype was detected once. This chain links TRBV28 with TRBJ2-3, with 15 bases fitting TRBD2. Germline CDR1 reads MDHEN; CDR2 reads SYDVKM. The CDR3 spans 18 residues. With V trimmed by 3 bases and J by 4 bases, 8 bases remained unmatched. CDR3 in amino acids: CASSLYGTSGGNADTQYF. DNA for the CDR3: TGTGCCAGCAGTTTGTACGGGACTAGCGGGGGGAATGCAGATACGCAGTATTTT.

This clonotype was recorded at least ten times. The CDR3 loop is CASSSGQNTGELFF. Written as DNA, the CDR3 is TGTGCCAGCAGTTCGGGACAGAACACCGGGGAGCTGTTTTTT. The chain carries TRBV12-3 or TRBV12-4 and TRBJ2-2; maybe TRBD1 (6 bases). Trimming took 4 bases from V and 1 from J, leaving 7 bases between them. The CDR3 loop spans 14 amino acids.

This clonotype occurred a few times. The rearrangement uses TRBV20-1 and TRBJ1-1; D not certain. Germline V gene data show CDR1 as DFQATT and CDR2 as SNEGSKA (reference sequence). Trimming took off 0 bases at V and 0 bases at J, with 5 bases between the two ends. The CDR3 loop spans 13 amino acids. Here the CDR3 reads CSARDGMNTEAFF. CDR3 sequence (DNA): TGCAGTGCTAGAGATGGGATGAACACTGAAGCTTTCTTT.

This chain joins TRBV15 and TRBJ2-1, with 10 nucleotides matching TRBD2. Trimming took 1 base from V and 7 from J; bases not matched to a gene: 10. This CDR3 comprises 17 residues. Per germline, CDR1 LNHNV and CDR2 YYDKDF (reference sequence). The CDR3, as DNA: TGTGCCACCAGCAGAGTCAAGGTAGCGGGAGGTAGTAATGAGCAGTTCTTC. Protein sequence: CATSRVKVAGGSNEQFF.

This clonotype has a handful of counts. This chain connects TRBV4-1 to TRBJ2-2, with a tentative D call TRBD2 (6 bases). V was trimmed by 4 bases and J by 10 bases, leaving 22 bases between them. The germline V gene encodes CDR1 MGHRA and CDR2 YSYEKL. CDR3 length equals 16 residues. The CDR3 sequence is CASSLTYYAGRLELFF. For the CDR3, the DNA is TGCGCCAGCAGCCTTACTTACTACGCGGGACGCTTGGAGCTGTTTTTT.

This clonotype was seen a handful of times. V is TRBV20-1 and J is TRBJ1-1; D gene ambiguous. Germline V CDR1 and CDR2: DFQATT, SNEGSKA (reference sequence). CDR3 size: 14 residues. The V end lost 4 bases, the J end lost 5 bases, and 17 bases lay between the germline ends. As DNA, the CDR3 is TGCAGTGCTACGATACTCCCTCGGGAGACTGAAGCTTTCTTT. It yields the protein CSATILPRETEAFF.

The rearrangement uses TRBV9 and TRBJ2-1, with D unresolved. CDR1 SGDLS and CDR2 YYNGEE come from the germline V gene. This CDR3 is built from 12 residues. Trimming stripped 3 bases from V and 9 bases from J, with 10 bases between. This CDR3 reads CASSDYSGEQFF. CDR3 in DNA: TGTGCCAGCAGCGACTACAGTGGTGAGCAGTTCTTC.

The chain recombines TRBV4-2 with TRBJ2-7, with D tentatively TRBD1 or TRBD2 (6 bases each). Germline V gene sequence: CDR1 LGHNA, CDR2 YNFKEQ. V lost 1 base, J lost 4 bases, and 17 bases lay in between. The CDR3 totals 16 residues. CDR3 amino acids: CASSQAGAEPSYEQYF. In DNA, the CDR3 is TGTGCCAGCAGCCAAGCGGGGGCAGAGCCCTCTTACGAGCAGTACTTC.

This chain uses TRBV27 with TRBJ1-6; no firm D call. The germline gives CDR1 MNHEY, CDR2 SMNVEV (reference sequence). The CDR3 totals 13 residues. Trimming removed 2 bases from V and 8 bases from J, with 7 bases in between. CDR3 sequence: CASSLGLHSPLHF. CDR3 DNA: TGTGCCAGCAGTTTAGGTTTGCATTCACCCCTCCACTTT.

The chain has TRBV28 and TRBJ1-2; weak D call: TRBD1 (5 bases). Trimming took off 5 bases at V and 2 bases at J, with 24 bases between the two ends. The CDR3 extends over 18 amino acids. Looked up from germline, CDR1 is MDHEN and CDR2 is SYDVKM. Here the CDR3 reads CASSPRLPQDSPNYGYTF. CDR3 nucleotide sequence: TGTGCCAGCAGTCCGAGATTACCACAGGACTCCCCGAACTATGGCTACACCTTC.

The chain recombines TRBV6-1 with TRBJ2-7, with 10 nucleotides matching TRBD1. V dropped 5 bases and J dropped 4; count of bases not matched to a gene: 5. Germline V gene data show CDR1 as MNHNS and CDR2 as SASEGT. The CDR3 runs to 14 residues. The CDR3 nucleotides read TGTGCCAGCAGTCCCCGGGACAGGGGTTACGAGCAGTACTTC. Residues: CASSPRDRGYEQYF.

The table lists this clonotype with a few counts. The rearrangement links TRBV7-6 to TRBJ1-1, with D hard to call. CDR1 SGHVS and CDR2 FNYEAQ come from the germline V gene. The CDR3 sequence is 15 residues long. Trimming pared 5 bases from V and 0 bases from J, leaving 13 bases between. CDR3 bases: TGTGCCAGCAGCCTAATAAGGGAAATGAACACTGAAGCTTTCTTT. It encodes CASSLIREMNTEAFF.

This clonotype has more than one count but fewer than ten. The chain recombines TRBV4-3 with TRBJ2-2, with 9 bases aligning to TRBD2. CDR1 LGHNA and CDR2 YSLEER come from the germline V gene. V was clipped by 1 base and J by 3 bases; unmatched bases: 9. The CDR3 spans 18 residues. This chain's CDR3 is CASSQVLAGRYDTGELFF. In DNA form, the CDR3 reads TGCGCCAGCAGCCAAGTCCTAGCGGGAAGGTATGACACCGGGGAGCTGTTTTTT.

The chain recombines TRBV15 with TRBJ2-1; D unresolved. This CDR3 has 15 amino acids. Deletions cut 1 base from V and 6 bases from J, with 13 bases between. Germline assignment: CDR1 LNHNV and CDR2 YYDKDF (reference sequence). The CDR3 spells CATSRGSLTANEQFF. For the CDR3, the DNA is TGTGCCACCAGCAGAGGGTCTTTAACGGCCAATGAGCAGTTCTTC.

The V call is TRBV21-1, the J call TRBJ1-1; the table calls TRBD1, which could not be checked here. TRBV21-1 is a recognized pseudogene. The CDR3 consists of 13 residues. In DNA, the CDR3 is TGTGCCAGCAGTCCCCAGCGCACCCGTGAAGCTTTCTTT. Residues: CASSPQRTREAFF.

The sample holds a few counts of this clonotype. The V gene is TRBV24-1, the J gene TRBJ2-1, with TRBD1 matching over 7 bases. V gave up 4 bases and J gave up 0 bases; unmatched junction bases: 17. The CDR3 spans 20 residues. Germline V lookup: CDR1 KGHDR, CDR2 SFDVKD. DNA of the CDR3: TGTGCCACCAGTGAGGGCAAGAGGGGGCAAGGTCTGAGCTCCTACAATGAGCAGTTCTTC. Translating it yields CATSEGKRGQGLSSYNEQFF.

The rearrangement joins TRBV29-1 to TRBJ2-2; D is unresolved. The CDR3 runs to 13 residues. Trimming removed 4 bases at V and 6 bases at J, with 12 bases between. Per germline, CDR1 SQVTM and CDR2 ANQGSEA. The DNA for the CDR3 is TGCAGCGTTGGGCCCCTCGCAGCCGGGGAGCTGTTTTTT. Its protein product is CSVGPLAAGELFF.

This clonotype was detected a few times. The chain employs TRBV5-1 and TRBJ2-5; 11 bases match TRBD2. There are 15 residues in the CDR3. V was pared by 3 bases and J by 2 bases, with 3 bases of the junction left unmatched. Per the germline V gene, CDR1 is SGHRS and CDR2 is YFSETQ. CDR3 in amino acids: CASSWGTSGQETQYF. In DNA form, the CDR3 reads TGCGCCAGCAGCTGGGGGACTAGCGGTCAAGAGACCCAGTACTTC.

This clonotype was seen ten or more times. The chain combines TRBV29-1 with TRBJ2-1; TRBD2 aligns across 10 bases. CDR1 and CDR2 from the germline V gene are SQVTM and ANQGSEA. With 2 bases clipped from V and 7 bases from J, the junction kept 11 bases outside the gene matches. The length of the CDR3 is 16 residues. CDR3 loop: CSVEIPSGSAANEQFF. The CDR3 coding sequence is TGCAGCGTTGAAATACCTAGCGGGAGTGCGGCTAATGAGCAGTTCTTC.

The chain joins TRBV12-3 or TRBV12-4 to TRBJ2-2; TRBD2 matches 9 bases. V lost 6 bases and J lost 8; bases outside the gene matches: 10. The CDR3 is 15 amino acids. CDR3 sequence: CASRLEGLAGGELFF. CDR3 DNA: TGTGCCAGCAGACTCGAAGGGCTAGCGGGGGGGGAGCTGTTTTTT.

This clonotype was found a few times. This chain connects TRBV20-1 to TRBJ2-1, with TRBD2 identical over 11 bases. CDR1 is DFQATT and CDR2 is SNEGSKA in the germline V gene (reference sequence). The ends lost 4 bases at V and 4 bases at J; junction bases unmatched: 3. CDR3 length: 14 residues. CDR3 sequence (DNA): TGCAGTGCTATAGCGGGAGGGCCGTACAATGAGCAGTTCTTC. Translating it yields CSAIAGGPYNEQFF.

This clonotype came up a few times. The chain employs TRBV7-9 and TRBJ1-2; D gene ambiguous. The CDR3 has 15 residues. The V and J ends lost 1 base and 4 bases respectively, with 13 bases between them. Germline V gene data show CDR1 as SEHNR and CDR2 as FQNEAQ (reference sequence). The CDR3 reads CASSLVSAGAYGYTF. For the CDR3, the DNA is TGTGCCAGCAGCTTAGTATCGGCGGGAGCCTATGGCTACACCTTC. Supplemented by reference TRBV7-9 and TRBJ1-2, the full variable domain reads DTGVSQNPRHKITKRGQNVTFRCDPISEHNRLYWYRQTLGQGPEFLTYFQNEAQLEKSRLLSDRFSAERPKGSFSTLEIQRTEQGDSAMYLCASSLVSAGAYGYTFGSGTRLTVV.

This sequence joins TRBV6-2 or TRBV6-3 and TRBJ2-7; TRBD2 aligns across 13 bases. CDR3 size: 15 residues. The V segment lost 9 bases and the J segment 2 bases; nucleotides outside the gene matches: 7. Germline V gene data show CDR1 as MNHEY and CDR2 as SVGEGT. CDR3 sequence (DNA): TGTGCCAGTGGACTAGCGGGAGAATTAACCTACGAGCAGTACTTC. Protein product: CASGLAGELTYEQYF.

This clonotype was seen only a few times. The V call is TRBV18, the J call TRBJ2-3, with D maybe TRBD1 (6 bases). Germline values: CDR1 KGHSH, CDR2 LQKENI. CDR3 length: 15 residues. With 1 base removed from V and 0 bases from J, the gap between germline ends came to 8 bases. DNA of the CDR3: TGTGCCAGCTCACCACTGGGGGCTAGCACAGATACGCAGTATTTT. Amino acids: CASSPLGASTDTQYF.

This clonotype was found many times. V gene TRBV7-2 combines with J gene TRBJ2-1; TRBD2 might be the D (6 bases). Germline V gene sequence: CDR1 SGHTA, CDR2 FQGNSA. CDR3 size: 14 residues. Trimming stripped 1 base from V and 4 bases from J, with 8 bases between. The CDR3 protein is CASSLGGTYNEQFF. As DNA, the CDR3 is TGTGCCAGCAGCTTAGGGGGGACTTACAATGAGCAGTTCTTC.